This TCR beta chain derives from a study of blood T cell repertoires in COVID-19. Overall study: Sites in the United States, Italy and Spain provided acute and convalescent COVID-19 samples. T cells, B-cell-depleted T cells, or PBMCs provided the cDNA or gDNA that served as material.

As originally analysed: Counts of nucleated cells, estimated from reference gene primer amplification, were obtained. The data were produced by immunoSEQ multiplex PCR, yet TCRdb's version contains in-frame clones alone and is incomplete. V and J calls and clone size are those listed in that table; D and trimming were worked out from the DNA. This sample has around 260,000 clones, with approximately 91% found just once. This sequence originates from a woman aged 40-49 years who had recovered from COVID-19. Material for sequencing was peripheral blood.

The CDR3 nucleotides read TGTGCCACTTCCTGGACAGGGTCATATGAAAAACTGTTTTTT. Its translation: CATSWTGSYEKLFF. The rearrangement joins TRBV19 to TRBJ1-4, with 8 nucleotides matching TRBD1. Per germline, CDR1 LNHDA and CDR2 SQIVND (reference sequence). The V and J ends lost 10 bases and 6 bases, in that order; junction bases with no gene match: 10. The CDR3 contains 14 residues. Variable domain in full (rest from reference TRBV19 and TRBJ1-4): DGGITQSPKYLFRKEGQNVTLSCEQNLNHDAMYWYRQDPGQGLRLIYYSQIVNDFQKGDIAEGYSVSREKKESFPLTVTSAQKNPTAFYLCATSWTGSYEKLFFGSGTQLSVL.